This T cell receptor beta chain appears in the sequencing data of a study of response to subunit inactivated influenza vaccine (dated by TCRdb to 2017 to 2018). For the study in its entirety: The study used deep quantitative T cell receptor repertoire profiling to track responses to a trivalent subunit inactivated influenza vaccine. Study-wide conclusions, independent of this receptor: The authors proposed that each seasonal influenza vaccination may bring in only a limited number of new T cells.

This clonotype was counted between two and nine times. No cognate antigen has been identified for it. Within one base of it there is no much larger clone, and no base qualities were kept. The protocol used for the library was RT-PCR. Sequenced on an Illumina HiSeq 2500. In-frame beta chains were kept once TCRdb had trimmed the public reads at Q25 with fastp and called clones with MiXCR. When rows share a CDR3 protein, they turn into one entry using the most common DNA and genes. The sample includes 500,000 to 600,000 distinct CDR3 sequences, with less than 8% observed a single time. The top ten clonotypes cover 10% to 15% of the sample. The material sequenced was PBMCs from blood, taken less than 30 months after vaccination. The sequence derives from a man in his fifties or sixties who received an inactivated influenza vaccine. Donor details come from another sample of the same person, matched by shared clones.

The DNA sequence is TGTGCCAGCAGGACGACAGGGGATTATGGCTACACCTTC. The encoded protein is CASRTTGDYGYTF. The rearranged chain carries TRBV6-1 and TRBJ1-2; 8 central bases correspond to TRBD1. V is trimmed back by 6 bases and J by 5 bases, and the junction contains 5 bases that no gene match accounts for. The CDR1 and CDR2 encoded by the germline V gene are MNHNS and SASEGT. Inclusive of the bounding cysteine and phenylalanine, the CDR3 is 13 residues long. The CDR3 DNA has 39 bases and is translated from base 1.